This is a list of T cell receptor beta chains from one sample in a study of blood T cell repertoires in COVID-19. Clones were read by immunoSEQ multiplex PCR, and TCRdb kept only the in-frame ones, dropping some. The sample lists some 250,000 clones, roughly four fifths seen once, with 1.9% in the top ten. The sequenced sample was peripheral blood. These receptors originate from a man aged 25 to 45 who had recovered from COVID-19. Each CDR3 is given without its conserved first and last residue. D genes are given only for firm matches.

V	J	D	CDR3
TRBV5-1	TRBJ2-1	TRBD2	ASSLGGGYNEQF
TRBV28	TRBJ1-6	TRBD1	ASSPDRGPSPLH
TRBV6-5	TRBJ2-1	TRBD2	ASSSSGGHYNEQF
TRBV5-1	TRBJ2-1	TRBD2	ASRTSGGNSYNEQF
TRBV12-5	TRBJ2-5	TRBD1	ASGLVLQGRQETQY
TRBV7-8	TRBJ1-5	.	ASSLLGISNQPQH
TRBV9	TRBJ2-3	TRBD2	ASSDPAGAFTDTQY
TRBV7-9	TRBJ1-1	.	ASSPSGRGRTEAF
TRBV19	TRBJ1-1	TRBD1	ASSNDRGRLVAF
TRBV27	TRBJ2-1	.	ASSLSAIQAYNEQF
TRBV2	TRBJ2-1	TRBD1	ASSRPDRGNEQF
TRBV7-2	TRBJ1-3	TRBD1	ASSLRQGSGNTIY
TRBV6-5	TRBJ1-1	.	ASSLARYRDGTEAF
TRBV28	TRBJ1-1	.	ARPAELNTEAF
TRBV18	TRBJ2-5	.	ASSALGETQY
TRBV24-1	TRBJ1-2	.	ATSSGANYGYT
TRBV2	TRBJ2-2	TRBD1	ASSEVDRVGELF
TRBV9	TRBJ2-2	TRBD2	ASSVRPSGGSLELF
TRBV7-8	TRBJ1-1	.	ASSIRDYTRTEAF
TRBV10-2	TRBJ1-5	.	ASRPGYSNQPQH
TRBV3-1/TRBV3-2	TRBJ2-1	.	ASSQEGSSYNEQF
TRBV3-1/TRBV3-2	TRBJ2-2	.	ASSQVQRTYTGELF
TRBV29-1	TRBJ2-3	.	SARTVQDTQY
TRBV5-5	TRBJ1-1	.	ASSQRTTEAF
TRBV5-4	TRBJ1-4	TRBD1	ASSSRDSRLATNEKLF
TRBV18	TRBJ2-5	.	ASSPGVETQY
TRBV19	TRBJ1-4	.	ASSFQRGDEKLF
TRBV28	TRBJ1-4	TRBD1	ASSFSGQGALGEKLF
TRBV5-4	TRBJ1-1	.	ASSLHSGMNTEAF
TRBV19	TRBJ1-4	.	ASSPGYTNEKLF